This TCR beta chain was identified during a study of OX40 agonist ivuxolimab in advanced cancers. About the study: Patients assigned to dose escalation were diagnosed with hepatocellular carcinoma, melanoma, renal cell or head and neck cancer. Study observations and caveats: In CD8+ T cells, expanded clones were on average more numerous than in CD4+.

The CDR3 sequence is 12 residues long. V was clipped by 6 bases and J by 1 base, with 7 bases between them. Germline assignment: CDR1 SQVTM and CDR2 ANQGSEA. Turning to this clone: Its antigen remains unknown.

Repertoires were generated with immunoSEQ multiplex PCR, while TCRdb's copy carries only in-frame clones and drops some. The data show around 92,000 clones, 85% to 95% seen once. The input for sequencing was CD4+ or CD8+ T cells sorted from blood, taken in a trial of the OX40 agonist ivuxolimab. The chain uses TRBV29-1 and TRBJ1-5, with D possibly TRBD1 on 5 matching bases. This receptor was taken from an adult with an advanced solid tumor such as melanoma, head and neck, liver or kidney cancer. CDR3 sequence: CSVGGSNQPQHF. CDR3 DNA: TGCAGCGTGGGGGGAAGCAATCAGCCCCAGCATTTT.